This TCR beta chain comes out of a study of cytomegalovirus exposure and HLA in healthy donors. Healthy bone marrow donors made up the donors. The PCR used 60 Vbeta and 13 Jbeta primers. Data came from immunoSEQ multiplex PCR; TCRdb stores just in-frame clones and leaves some out. The repertoire holds about 190,000 clones, with more than 70% as singletons. In the case of this clone: Other DNA sequences in the same sample also yield this CDR3.

CDR3 size: 14 residues. V dropped 3 bases and J dropped 2; count of bases not matched to a gene: 2. Germline V gene sequence: CDR1 LNHNV, CDR2 YYDKDF (reference sequence). The sample was PBMCs. The V and J genes are TRBV15 and TRBJ2-7; 9 bases fit TRBD2. The TCR originated in a man aged 40-49 years in good health and CMV-seropositive. The CDR3 protein is CATSRAGGPYEQYF. The CDR3 bases are TGTGCCACCAGCAGGGCGGGGGGGCCCTACGAGCAGTACTTC.